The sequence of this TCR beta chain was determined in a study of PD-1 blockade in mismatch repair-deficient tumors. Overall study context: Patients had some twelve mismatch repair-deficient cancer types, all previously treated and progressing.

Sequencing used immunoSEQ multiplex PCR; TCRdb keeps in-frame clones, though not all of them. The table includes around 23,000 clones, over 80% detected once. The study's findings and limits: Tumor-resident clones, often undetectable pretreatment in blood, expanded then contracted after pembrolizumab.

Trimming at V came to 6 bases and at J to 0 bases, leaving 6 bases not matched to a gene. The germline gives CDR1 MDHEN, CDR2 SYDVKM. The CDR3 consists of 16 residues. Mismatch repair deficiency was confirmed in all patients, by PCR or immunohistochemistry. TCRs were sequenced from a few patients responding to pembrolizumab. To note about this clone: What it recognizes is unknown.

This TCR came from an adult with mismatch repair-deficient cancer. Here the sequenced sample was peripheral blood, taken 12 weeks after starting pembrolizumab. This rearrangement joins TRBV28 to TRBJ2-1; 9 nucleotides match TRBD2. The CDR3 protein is CASRPVAGVSYNEQFF. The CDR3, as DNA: TGTGCCAGCAGACCTGTAGCGGGGGTCTCCTACAATGAGCAGTTCTTC.